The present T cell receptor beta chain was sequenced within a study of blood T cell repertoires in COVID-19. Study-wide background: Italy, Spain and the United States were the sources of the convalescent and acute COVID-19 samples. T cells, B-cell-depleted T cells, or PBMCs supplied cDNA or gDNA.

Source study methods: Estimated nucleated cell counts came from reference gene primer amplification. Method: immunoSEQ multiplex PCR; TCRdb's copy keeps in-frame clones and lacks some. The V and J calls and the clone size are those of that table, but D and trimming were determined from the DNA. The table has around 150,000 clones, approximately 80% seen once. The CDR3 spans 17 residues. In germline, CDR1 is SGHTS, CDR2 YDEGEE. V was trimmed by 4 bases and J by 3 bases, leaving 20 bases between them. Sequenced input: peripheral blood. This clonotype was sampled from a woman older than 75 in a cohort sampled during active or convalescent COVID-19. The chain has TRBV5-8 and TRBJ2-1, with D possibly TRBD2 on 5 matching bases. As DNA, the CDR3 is TGTGCCAGCAGCCCCGGTCGGGGTCAGCCCCTCTACAATGAGCAGTTCTTC. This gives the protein CASSPGRGQPLYNEQFF.